These 9 T cell receptor beta chains share one sample of origin, sequenced in a study of low-dose radiotherapy and immunotherapy resistance in tumors (dated by TCRdb to between 2021 and 2024). TCRdb lists the instrument as Illumina HiSeq 2500. Superscript III and a set of TRAV- and TRBV-specific primers were used to synthesize first-strand cDNA, so that both TCRalpha and TCRbeta chains were covered. TCRs were amplified with Phusion for 20 to 25 PCR cycles using a constant-region primer together with the adapter attached to the V primers. TCRdb applied fastp at Q25 and MiXCR to the public reads, then kept only in-frame beta chains. Every CDR3 protein is listed once, alongside the most common genes and DNA of its rows. For this sample there are under 110,000 distinct CDR3 sequences; about 20% appear just once. The ten largest clones capture approximately 4% of the sample. Sample time point, as interpreted from the label and publication: after trial treatment. In light of the paper, this sample's treatment or condition label describes: LDRT plus nivolumab, ipilimumab, low-dose cyclophosphamide and aspirin (RACIN trial).

The source was PBMCs, collected after low-dose radiotherapy plus immunotherapy. Receptors were obtained from a male donor with prostate cancer.

This clonotype was counted ten times or more. This rearrangement joins TRBV7-2 to TRBJ2-1; 7 nucleotides agree with TRBD2. The CDR3 spans 13 residues. Germline-derived CDR1 and CDR2 are SGHTA and FQGNSA. The J segment lost 4 bases and the V segment lost 6 bases, leaving 3 bases of the junction unmatched. Here the CDR3 DNA reads TGTGCCAGCAGTCGGGGGGATTACAATGAGCAGTTCTTC. It is translated as CASSRGDYNEQFF. Complete variable domain (other parts from reference TRBV7-2 and TRBJ2-1): GAGVSQSPSNKVTEKGKDVELRCDPISGHTALYWYRQSLGQGLEFLIYFQGNSAPDKSGLPSDRFSAERTGGSVSTLTIQRTQQEDSAVYLCASSRGDYNEQFFGPGTRLTVL.

This clonotype was seen ten or more times. The genes are TRBV29-1 and TRBJ1-3; D gene unclear. The CDR3 consists of 16 residues. Trimming stripped 0 bases from V and 0 bases from J, with 12 bases between. Germline V gene lookup returns CDR1 SQVTM and CDR2 ANQGSEA. This chain's CDR3 is CSVEETPSSSGNTIYF. For the CDR3, the DNA is TGCAGCGTTGAAGAGACTCCGAGCAGCTCTGGAAACACCATATATTTT.

This clonotype was recorded at least ten times. This sequence joins TRBV2 and TRBJ2-2, with 12 bases identical to TRBD1. V shed 6 bases, J shed 4 bases, and the junction held 6 bases outside the gene matches. Germline V lookup: CDR1 SNHLY, CDR2 FYNNEI. The CDR3 totals 16 residues. This CDR3 reads CASRAPGQGATGELFF. The CDR3 region has the DNA TGTGCCAGCAGGGCTCCGGGACAGGGGGCCACCGGGGAGCTGTTTTTT.

This clonotype was counted at least ten times. The rearrangement uses TRBV14 and TRBJ2-2, with D possibly TRBD2 on 5 matching bases. Per the germline V gene, CDR1 is SGHDN and CDR2 is FVKESK. The V end was cut by 4 bases, the J end by 7 bases, with 10 bases between. This CDR3 has 13 residues. CDR3 in DNA: TGTGCCAGCAGCCGGGAGTATGGCGGGGAGCTGTTTTTT. This gives the protein CASSREYGGELFF.

This clonotype was observed at least ten times. V usage is TRBV11-2 and J usage is TRBJ2-2, with a tentative D call TRBD2 (5 bases). V was shortened by 3 bases and J by 5 bases, with 7 bases between the two germline ends. Germline values: CDR1 SGHAT, CDR2 FQNNGV. The CDR3 has 13 residues. CDR3 residues: CASSFSGTGELFF. DNA for the CDR3: TGTGCCAGCAGCTTCAGCGGAACCGGGGAGCTGTTTTTT.

V and J are TRBV28 and TRBJ1-1, with a weak D call TRBD1 (5 bases). Germline V gene data show CDR1 as MDHEN and CDR2 as SYDVKM. Deletions cut 7 bases from V and 1 base from J, with 13 bases between. The CDR3 is made up of 14 amino acids. This CDR3 reads CASNIRVTNTEAFF. The DNA for the CDR3 is TGTGCCAGCAATATCAGGGTGACGAACACTGAAGCTTTCTTT. The variable domain in full, with the rest retrieved from reference TRBV28 and TRBJ1-1, is DVKVTQSSRYLVKRTGEKVFLECVQDMDHENMFWYRQDPGLGLRLIYFSYDVKMKEKGDIPEGYSVSREKKERFSLILESASTNQTSMYLCASNIRVTNTEAFFGQGTRLTVV.

This clonotype has ten or more counts. This sequence joins TRBV5-6 and TRBJ1-5, with 8 bases aligning to TRBD1. V was clipped by 4 bases and J by 4 bases; unmatched bases: 1. The germline CDR1 and CDR2 sequences are SGHDT and YYEEEE. This CDR3 has 13 amino acids. Here the CDR3 DNA reads TGTGCCAGCAGCGGACAGGGAAATCAGCCCCAGCATTTT. Its protein product is CASSGQGNQPQHF.

This clonotype was found many times. The chain carries TRBV6-6 and TRBJ1-4; D is unresolved. CDR3 length: 16 residues. The germline V gene encodes CDR1 MNHNY and CDR2 SVGAGI (reference sequence). The V and J ends lost 2 bases and 5 bases respectively, with 15 bases between them. The CDR3 is CASSYTRGAVNEKLFF. The CDR3 DNA reads as TGTGCCAGCAGTTACACCAGAGGAGCCGTAAATGAAAAACTGTTTTTT.

There are many counts of this clonotype. The rearrangement uses TRBV5-1 and TRBJ2-2; no firm D call. Trimming took 0 bases from V and 6 from J, leaving 12 bases between them. The germline V gene has CDR1 SGHRS and CDR2 YFSETQ. The CDR3 has 15 amino acids. CDR3 nucleotide sequence: TGCGCCAGCAGCTTGGACCCCCTCCGGGCCGGGGAGCTGTTTTTT. This gives the protein CASSLDPLRAGELFF.